This note documents a single T cell receptor beta chain sequence. This entry is derived from a study of blood T cell repertoires in COVID-19. The V end was cut by 0 bases, the J end by 0 bases, with 12 bases between. In germline, CDR1 is GTSNPN, CDR2 SVGIG (reference sequence). The CDR3 spans 15 residues. Data came from immunoSEQ multiplex PCR; TCRdb stores just in-frame clones and leaves some out. The sample contains more than 65,000 clones, 84% of which appear only once. This sequence was found in a man in his fifties or sixties with acute or convalescent COVID-19. The chain employs TRBV30 and TRBJ2-7; a weak D match, TRBD2 (6 bases). Material: peripheral blood. CDR3 sequence: CAWSVQGEASYEQYF. The CDR3 region has the DNA TGTGCCTGGAGTGTACAAGGGGAGGCCTCCTACGAGCAGTACTTC.